This T cell receptor beta chain was sequenced for a study of blood T cell repertoires in COVID-19. Residents of about two dozen US areas, aged about 18 to 95 years, made up the participants. Donors were grouped by their self-reported clinical history. The CDR3 sequence is 15 residues long. Germline V gene lookup returns CDR1 SEHNR and CDR2 FQNEAQ (reference sequence). V lost 0 bases, J lost 3 bases, and 12 bases lay in between. TCRdb's table, derived via immunoSEQ multiplex PCR, lists solely in-frame clones and lacks some. The sample has fewer than 300,000 clones, roughly 90% seen once. The chain uses TRBV7-9 and TRBJ2-7; no firm D call. The sample was PBMCs or T cells enriched from blood (not recorded which). The receptor was isolated from a woman in her thirties who had recovered from COVID-19. CDR3 residues: CASSLAERPDYEQYF. CDR3 DNA sequence: TGTGCCAGCAGCTTAGCAGAGAGGCCAGACTACGAGCAGTACTTC.